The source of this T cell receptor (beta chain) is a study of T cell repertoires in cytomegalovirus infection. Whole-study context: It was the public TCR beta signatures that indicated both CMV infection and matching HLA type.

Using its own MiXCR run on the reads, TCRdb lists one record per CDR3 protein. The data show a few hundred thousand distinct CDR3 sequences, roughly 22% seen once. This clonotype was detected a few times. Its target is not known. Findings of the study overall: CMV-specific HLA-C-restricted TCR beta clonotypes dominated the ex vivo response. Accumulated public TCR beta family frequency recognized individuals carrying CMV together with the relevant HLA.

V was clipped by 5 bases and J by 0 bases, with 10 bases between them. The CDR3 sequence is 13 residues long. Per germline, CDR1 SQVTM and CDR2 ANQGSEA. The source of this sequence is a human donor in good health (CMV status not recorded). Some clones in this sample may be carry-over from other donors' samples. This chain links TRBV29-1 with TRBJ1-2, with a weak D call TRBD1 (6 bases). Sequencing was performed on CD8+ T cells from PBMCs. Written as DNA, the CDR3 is TGCAGCGTTAGGGACAAATCTAACTATGGCTACACCTTC. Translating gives CSVRDKSNYGYTF.